This T cell receptor beta chain was found in a study of T-cell reconstitution after alpha-beta-depleted transplantation in children. It was with unique molecular identifiers that the TCRbeta library was prepared. TCRdb re-called the PCR reads with MiXCR, one entry per CDR3 protein. The table shows about 240,000 distinct CDR3 sequences, with about 25% occurring only once. The sequencing used PBMCs, collected before TCRalphabeta/CD19-depleted stem cell transplant. The receptor's source is a girl under 10 years old with Fanconi anemia, due to receive a stem cell transplant.

For the CDR3, the DNA is TGTGCCAGCTCACCGATGGCGGGCGAGCAGTACTTC. Translation gives CASSPMAGEQYF. This chain connects TRBV18 to TRBJ2-7, with a possible D match to TRBD2 (5 bases). With 3 bases removed from V and 6 bases from J, the gap between germline ends came to 9 bases. The CDR3 sequence is 12 residues long. Germline values: CDR1 KGHSH, CDR2 LQKENI.